Sequencing of this TCR beta chain was carried out in a study of T-cell reconstitution after alpha-beta-depleted transplantation in children. Findings and limits, study-wide: The study traced high day-60 TCRbeta diversity in some patients to surviving recipient T cells and thymic progenitors. One year after transplant, T-cell counts and diversity came mostly from newly produced T cells. Several hundred expanded graft clones reportedly were the source of alpha-beta T cells about two months after transplant.

This clonotype was seen repeatedly, ten times or more. The antigen remains undetermined. Preparation of the TCRbeta library involved a method that used unique molecular identifiers. TCRdb independently ran MiXCR on the PCR reads; one entry per CDR3 protein. The table shows roughly 150,000 distinct CDR3 sequences, with 8.5% to 14% occurring only once. CDR3 size: 15 residues. In germline, CDR1 is SGHRS, CDR2 YFSETQ. After removal of 5 bases from V and 5 bases from J, the junction contained 8 bases not matched to a gene. This clonotype was obtained from a boy aged 2 to 10 with acute myeloid leukemia, due to receive a stem cell transplant. The material sequenced was PBMCs, taken before TCRalphabeta/CD19-depleted stem cell transplant. The V gene is TRBV5-1, the J gene TRBJ2-2; 8 positions agree with TRBD1. The CDR3 region is CASSAGGYGTGELFF. In DNA form, the CDR3 reads TGCGCCAGCAGTGCAGGGGGCTATGGTACCGGGGAGCTGTTTTTT.